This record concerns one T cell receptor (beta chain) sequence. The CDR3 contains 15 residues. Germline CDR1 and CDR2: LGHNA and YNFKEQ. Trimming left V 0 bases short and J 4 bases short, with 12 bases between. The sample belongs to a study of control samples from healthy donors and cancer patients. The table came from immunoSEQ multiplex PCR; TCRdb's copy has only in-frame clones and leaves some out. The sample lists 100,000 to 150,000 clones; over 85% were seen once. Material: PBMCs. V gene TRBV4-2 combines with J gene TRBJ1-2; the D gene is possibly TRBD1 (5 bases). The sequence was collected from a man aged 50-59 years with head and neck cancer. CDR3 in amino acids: CASSQDAGLGYGYTF. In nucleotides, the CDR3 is TGTGCCAGCAGCCAAGATGCAGGGCTCGGCTATGGCTACACCTTC.